A single T cell receptor (beta chain) is shown here with its context. What it binds is unknown. Sequenced by immunoSEQ multiplex PCR; TCRdb stores in-frame clones only, minus some. This table has over 11,000 clones, around 80% appearing once. This specimen comes from a study of PD-1 blockade in classical Hodgkin lymphoma. Whole-study findings and limits: Diversity in CD4+ TCRs, unlike that measured in CD8+ TCRs, had risen significantly by C4D1. At baseline, newly diagnosed patients reportedly showed less TCR diversity than healthy donors.

After autologous stem cell transplantation all patients relapsed, and prior brentuximab vedotin exposure differed between cohorts. The germline gives CDR1 MNHEY, CDR2 SMNVEV (reference sequence). V lost 3 bases to trimming and J lost 4 bases, with 5 bases between them. The CDR3 has 12 amino acids. The specimen comprised peripheral blood mononuclear cells (PBMCs), sampled before the second cycle of nivolumab. This sequence joins TRBV27 and TRBJ2-3; D gene ambiguous. The sequence was collected from a human donor with classical Hodgkin lymphoma. The CDR3 loop reads CASSFYPDTQYF. CDR3 DNA sequence: TGTGCCAGCAGTTTTTATCCAGATACGCAGTATTTT.